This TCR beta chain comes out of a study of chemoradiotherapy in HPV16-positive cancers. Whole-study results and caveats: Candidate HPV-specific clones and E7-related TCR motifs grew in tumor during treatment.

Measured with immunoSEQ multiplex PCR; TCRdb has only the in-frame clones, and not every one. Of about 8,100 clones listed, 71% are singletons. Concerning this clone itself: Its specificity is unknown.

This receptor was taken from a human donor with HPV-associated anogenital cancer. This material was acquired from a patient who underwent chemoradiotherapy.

CDR3 in DNA: TGTGCCAGCAGCTCGACAGGCGGGTATGGCTACACCTTC. Amino acids: CASSSTGGYGYTF. The chain has TRBV7-2 and TRBJ1-2; the D gene is possibly TRBD1 (6 bases). The CDR3 has 13 residues. Germline CDR1 SGHTA, CDR2 FQGNSA. Trimming removed 4 bases from V and 5 bases from J, with 11 bases in between.